This T cell receptor (beta chain) was identified during a study of neurological immune-mediated disorders. Unsorted libraries were generated from 2 million PBMCs held at -80 degrees C. Study-level points and caveats: None of the features examined (clinical or MRI) was associated with the multiple sclerosis repertoire cluster.

As for the cDNA, it was generated by 5'RACE with 10-nucleotide random UMIs. TCRdb re-called the 5' RACE reads through MiXCR, storing one row per CDR3 protein. The table lists 70,000 or so distinct CDR3 sequences, 5.2% of them singletons. The germline CDR1 and CDR2 sequences are SGHRS and YFSETQ. Trimming cost V 4 bases and J 2 bases, with 6 bases left between them. This CDR3 contains 12 residues. The table lists this clonotype with many counts. The target antigen is unknown. Sequencing used PBMCs. The chain joins TRBV5-1 to TRBJ2-5; no clear D gene. The TCR originated in a woman aged 25 to 45 with multiple sclerosis. In DNA, the CDR3 is TGCGCCAGCAGCCAACCACAAGAGACCCAGTACTTC. Translating gives CASSQPQETQYF.